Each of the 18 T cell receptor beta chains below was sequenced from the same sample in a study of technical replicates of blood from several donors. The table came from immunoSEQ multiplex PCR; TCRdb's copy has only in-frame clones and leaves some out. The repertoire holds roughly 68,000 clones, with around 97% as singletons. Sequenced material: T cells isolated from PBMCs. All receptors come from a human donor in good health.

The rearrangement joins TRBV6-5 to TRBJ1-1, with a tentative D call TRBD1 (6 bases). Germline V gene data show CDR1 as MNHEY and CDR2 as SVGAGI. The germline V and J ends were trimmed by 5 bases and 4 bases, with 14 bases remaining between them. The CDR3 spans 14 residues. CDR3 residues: CASSLSGRGTEAFF. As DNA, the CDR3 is TGTGCCAGCAGTCTCTCCGGCAGGGGCACTGAAGCTTTCTTT.

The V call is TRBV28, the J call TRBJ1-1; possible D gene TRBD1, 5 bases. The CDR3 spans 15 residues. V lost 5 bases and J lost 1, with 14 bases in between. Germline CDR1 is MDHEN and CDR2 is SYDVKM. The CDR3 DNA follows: TGTGCCAGCAGTGATGTTGGCGGGGGGAACACTGAAGCTTTCTTT. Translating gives CASSDVGGGNTEAFF.

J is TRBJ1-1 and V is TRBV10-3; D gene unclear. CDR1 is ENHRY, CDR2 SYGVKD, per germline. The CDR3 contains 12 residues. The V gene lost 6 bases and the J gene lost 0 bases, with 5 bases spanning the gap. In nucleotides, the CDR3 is TGTGCCATCAGACAGATGAACACTGAAGCTTTCTTT. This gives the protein CAIRQMNTEAFF.

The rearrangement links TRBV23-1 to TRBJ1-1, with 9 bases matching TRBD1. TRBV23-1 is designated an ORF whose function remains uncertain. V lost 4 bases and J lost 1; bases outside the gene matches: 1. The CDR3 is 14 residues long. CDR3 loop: CASSRDRENTEAFF. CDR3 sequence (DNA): TGCGCCAGCAGTCGGGACAGGGAGAACACTGAAGCTTTCTTT.

The CDR3 nucleotides read TGTGCCAGCTCACCTTATCAAGAGACCCAGTACTTC. This codes for CASSPYQETQYF. The J gene is TRBJ2-5, the V gene TRBV18; D is unclear. This CDR3 is 12 amino acids long. Looked up from germline, CDR1 is KGHSH and CDR2 is LQKENI. V dropped 3 bases and J dropped 2 bases, with 4 bases sitting between them. Full variable domain (missing parts from reference TRBV18 and TRBJ2-5): NAGVMQNPRHLVRRRGQEARLRCSPMKGHSHVYWYRQLPEEGLKFMVYLQKENIIDESGMPKERFSAEFPKEGPSILRIQQVVRGDSAAYFCASSPYQETQYFGPGTRLLVL.

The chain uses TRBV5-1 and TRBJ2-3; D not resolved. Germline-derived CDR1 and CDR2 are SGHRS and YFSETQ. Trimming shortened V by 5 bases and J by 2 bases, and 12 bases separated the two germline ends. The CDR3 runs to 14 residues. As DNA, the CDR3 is TGCGCCAGCAGACCACGAGGTACCACAGATACGCAGTATTTT. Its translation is CASRPRGTTDTQYF.

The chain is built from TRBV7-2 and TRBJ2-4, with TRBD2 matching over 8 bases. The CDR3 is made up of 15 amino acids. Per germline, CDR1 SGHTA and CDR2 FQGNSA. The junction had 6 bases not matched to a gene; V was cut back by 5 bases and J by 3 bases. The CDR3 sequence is CASSQVGTSKNIQYF. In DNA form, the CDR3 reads TGTGCCAGCAGCCAGGTCGGGACTAGCAAAAACATTCAGTACTTC.

CDR3 bases: TGTGCCAGCAGTTACGCTGAAGAAGCCAATGAAAAACTGTTTTTT. It specifies CASSYAEEANEKLFF. The chain is built from TRBV6-5 and TRBJ1-4; D unresolved. V was shortened by 2 bases and J by 5 bases, with 12 bases between the two germline ends. Looked up from germline, CDR1 is MNHEY and CDR2 is SVGAGI. The CDR3 has 15 residues.

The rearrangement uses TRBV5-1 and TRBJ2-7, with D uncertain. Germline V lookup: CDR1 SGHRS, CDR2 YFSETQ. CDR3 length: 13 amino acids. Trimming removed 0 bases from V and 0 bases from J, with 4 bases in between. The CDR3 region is CASSLGSSYEQYF. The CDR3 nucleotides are TGCGCCAGCAGCTTGGGCAGCTCCTACGAGCAGTACTTC. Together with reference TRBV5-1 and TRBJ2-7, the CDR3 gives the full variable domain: KAGVTQTPRYLIKTRGQQVTLSCSPISGHRSVSWYQQTPGQGLQFLFEYFSETQRNKGNFPGRFSGRQFSNSRSEMNVSTLELGDSALYLCASSLGSSYEQYFGPGTRLTVT.

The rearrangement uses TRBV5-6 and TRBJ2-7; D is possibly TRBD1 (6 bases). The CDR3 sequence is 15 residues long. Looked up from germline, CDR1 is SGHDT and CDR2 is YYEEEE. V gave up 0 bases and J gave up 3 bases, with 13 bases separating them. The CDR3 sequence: CASSLAGTPDYEQYF. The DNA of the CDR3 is TGTGCCAGCAGCTTGGCCGGGACACCCGACTACGAGCAGTACTTC.

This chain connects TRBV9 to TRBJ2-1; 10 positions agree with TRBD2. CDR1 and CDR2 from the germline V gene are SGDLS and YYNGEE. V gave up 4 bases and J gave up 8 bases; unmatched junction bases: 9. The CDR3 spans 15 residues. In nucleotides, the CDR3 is TGTGCCAGCAGCCGGAGCGGGAGGGCCTTAGATGAGCAGTTCTTC. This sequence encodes CASSRSGRALDEQFF. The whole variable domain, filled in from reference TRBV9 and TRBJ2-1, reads DSGVTQTPKHLITATGQRVTLRCSPRSGDLSVYWYQQSLDQGLQFLIQYYNGEERAKGNILERFSAQQFPDLHSELNLSSLELGDSALYFCASSRSGRALDEQFFGPGTRLTVL.

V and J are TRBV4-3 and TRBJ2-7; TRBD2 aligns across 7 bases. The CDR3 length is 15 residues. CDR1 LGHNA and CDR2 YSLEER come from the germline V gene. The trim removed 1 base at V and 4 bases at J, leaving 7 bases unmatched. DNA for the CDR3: TGCGCCAGCAGCCAAGGGGCGGGAGAAGTGTACGAGCAGTACTTC. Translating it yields CASSQGAGEVYEQYF.

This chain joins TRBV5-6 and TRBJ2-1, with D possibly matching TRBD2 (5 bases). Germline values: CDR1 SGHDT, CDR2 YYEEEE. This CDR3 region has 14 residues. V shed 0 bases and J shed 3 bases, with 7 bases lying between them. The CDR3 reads CASSLGGDYNEQFF. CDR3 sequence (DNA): TGTGCCAGCAGCTTGGGGGGAGACTACAATGAGCAGTTCTTC.

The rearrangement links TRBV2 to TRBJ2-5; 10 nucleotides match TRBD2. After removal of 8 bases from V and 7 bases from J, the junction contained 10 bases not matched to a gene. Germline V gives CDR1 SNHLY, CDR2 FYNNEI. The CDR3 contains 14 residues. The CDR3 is CASFLRLAGATQYF. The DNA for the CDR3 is TGTGCCAGCTTCCTGAGACTAGCGGGCGCGACCCAGTACTTC.

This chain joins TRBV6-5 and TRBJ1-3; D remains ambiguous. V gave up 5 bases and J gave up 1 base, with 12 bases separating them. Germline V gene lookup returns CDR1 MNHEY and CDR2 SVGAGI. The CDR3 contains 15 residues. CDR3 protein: CASSHADGSGNTIYF. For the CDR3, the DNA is TGTGCCAGCAGTCATGCGGATGGATCTGGAAACACCATATATTTT.

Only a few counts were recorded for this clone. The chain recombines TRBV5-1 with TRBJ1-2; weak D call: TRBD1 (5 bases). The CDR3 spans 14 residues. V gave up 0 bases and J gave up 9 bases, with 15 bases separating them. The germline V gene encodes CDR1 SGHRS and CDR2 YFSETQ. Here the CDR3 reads CASSLEGRVISYTF. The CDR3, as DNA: TGCGCCAGCAGCTTGGAGGGCAGGGTAATAAGCTACACCTTC. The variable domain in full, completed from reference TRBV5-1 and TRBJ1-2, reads KAGVTQTPRYLIKTRGQQVTLSCSPISGHRSVSWYQQTPGQGLQFLFEYFSETQRNKGNFPGRFSGRQFSNSRSEMNVSTLELGDSALYLCASSLEGRVISYTFGSGTRLTVV.

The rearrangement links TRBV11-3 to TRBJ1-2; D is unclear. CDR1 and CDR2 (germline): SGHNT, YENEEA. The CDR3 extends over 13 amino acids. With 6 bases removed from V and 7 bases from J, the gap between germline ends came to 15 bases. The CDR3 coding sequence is TGTGCCAGCAGAAAGACGGGGTATGCTGGCTACACCTTC. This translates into CASRKTGYAGYTF.

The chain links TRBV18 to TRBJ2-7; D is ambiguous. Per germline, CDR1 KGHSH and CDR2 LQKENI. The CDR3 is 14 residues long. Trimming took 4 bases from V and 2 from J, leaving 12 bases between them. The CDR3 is CASSHLTETYEQYF. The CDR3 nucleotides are TGTGCCAGCTCACACTTAACAGAGACCTACGAGCAGTACTTC.